These 27 T cell receptor beta chains came from one sample sequenced in a study of blood T cell repertoires in COVID-19. Data came from immunoSEQ multiplex PCR; TCRdb stores just in-frame clones and leaves some out. Of 400,000 to 500,000 clones listed, 70% to 90% are singletons. The specimen was PBMCs or T cells enriched from blood (not recorded which). The receptor set was obtained from a young woman who had been exposed to COVID-19.

In this sample, this clone turned up a few times. CDR3 in DNA: TGTGCCAGCAGCTTAGTGATCCGGGGATCCGAGCGCTATGGCTACACCTTC. It yields the protein CASSLVIRGSERYGYTF. The chain joins TRBV7-8 to TRBJ1-2; D gene uncertain. Germline CDR1 is SGHVS and CDR2 is FQNEAQ. This CDR3 contains 17 residues. Trimming cost V 1 base and J 4 bases, with 19 bases left between them.

The V and J genes are TRBV29-1 and TRBJ2-3; 15 bases map to TRBD2. With V trimmed by 5 bases and J by 2 bases, 8 bases remained unmatched. In germline, CDR1 is SQVTM, CDR2 ANQGSEA. CDR3 length equals 17 residues. The CDR3 loop reads CSVNQGLAGGVTDTQYF. In DNA form, the CDR3 reads TGCAGCGTTAACCAGGGACTAGCGGGAGGAGTCACAGATACGCAGTATTTT.

The chain couples TRBV4-1 to TRBJ2-4, with TRBD2 matching over 10 bases. In germline, CDR1 is MGHRA, CDR2 YSYEKL. This CDR3 spans 16 amino acids. Losses at the gene ends were 2 bases for V and 6 bases for J; bases not matched to a gene: 7. CDR3 region: CASSQLAGDFTNIQYF. The DNA of the CDR3 is TGCGCCAGCAGCCAACTAGCGGGAGACTTTACAAACATTCAGTACTTC.

The chain is built from TRBV11-3 and TRBJ1-1, with no clear D. Between the trimmed V and J ends, which lost 5 bases and 0 bases, there was a span of 7 bases. Germline V CDR1 and CDR2: SGHNT, YENEEA. This CDR3 is 13 amino acids long. The CDR3 region is CASSSELNTEAFF. The DNA of the CDR3 is TGTGCCAGCAGCAGCGAACTGAACACTGAAGCTTTCTTT.

The chain is built from TRBV19 and TRBJ2-4; 9 positions agree with TRBD1. The CDR3 has 19 amino acids. Germline lookup yields CDR1 LNHDA and CDR2 SQIVND (reference sequence). Losses at the gene ends were 3 bases for V and 1 base for J; bases not matched to a gene: 13. The CDR3 coding sequence is TGTGCCAGTAGTATCGTCGGGACAGGGTCCAGCCCGGCCAAAAACATTCAGTACTTC. As protein: CASSIVGTGSSPAKNIQYF.

The rearrangement links TRBV28 to TRBJ1-1; possibly TRBD1 for D (5 bases). CDR1 is MDHEN, CDR2 SYDVKM, per germline. The length of the CDR3 is 12 residues. Trimming took off 3 bases at V and 11 bases at J, with 13 bases between the two ends. For the CDR3, the DNA is TGTGCCAGCAGTTTCTCCCCAGGGTACGCTTTCTTT. This encodes CASSFSPGYAFF.

The CDR3 reads CASSRIQGNEKLFF. The DNA of the CDR3 is TGTGCCAGCAGTCGAATACAGGGAAATGAAAAACTGTTTTTT. The rearrangement joins TRBV28 to TRBJ1-4, with TRBD1 as a possible D gene (6 bases). This CDR3 comprises 14 residues. V was pared by 5 bases and J by 5 bases, with 12 bases between. Germline V gene sequence: CDR1 MDHEN, CDR2 SYDVKM.

This clone was seen only a few times. This chain connects TRBV18 to TRBJ1-2; the D gene is possibly TRBD1 (6 bases). The CDR3 length is 16 residues. CDR1 KGHSH and CDR2 LQKENI come from the germline V gene. The V and J ends lost 3 bases and 7 bases respectively, with 21 bases between them. The CDR3: CASSPPTDGGRVGYTF. The CDR3 region has the DNA TGTGCCAGCTCACCGCCCACGGACGGGGGGCGAGTTGGCTACACCTTC.

This sequence joins TRBV19 and TRBJ2-5, with 8 positions matching TRBD2. The V gene's germline CDR1 is LNHDA and CDR2 SQIVND (reference sequence). The junction had 4 bases not matched to a gene; V was cut back by 3 bases and J by 4 bases. There are 14 residues in the CDR3. CDR3 DNA: TGTGCCAGTAGTATTACGGGAGGGCCAGAGACCCAGTACTTC. Translated: CASSITGGPETQYF.

The gene calls are TRBV2 and TRBJ1-1; no definite D call. The V end lost 7 bases, the J end lost 3 bases, and 15 bases lay between the germline ends. CDR3 length: 14 residues. Looked up from germline, CDR1 is SNHLY and CDR2 is FYNNEI. Written as DNA, the CDR3 is TGTGCCAGCACCGAGCTGGTTATAGACACTGAAGCTTTCTTT. As protein: CASTELVIDTEAFF.

The chain employs TRBV19 and TRBJ2-7, with D unclear. There are 15 residues in the CDR3. Trimming left V 2 bases short and J 1 base short, with 12 bases between. Germline values: CDR1 LNHDA, CDR2 SQIVND (reference sequence). CDR3: CASSITDTRSYEQYF. The CDR3 region has the DNA TGTGCCAGTAGTATAACAGACACTCGGTCCTACGAGCAGTACTTC.

This clone showed up just a few times. The chain joins TRBV28 to TRBJ1-1; D may be TRBD1 (5 bases). The CDR3 totals 16 residues. The germline V gene has CDR1 MDHEN and CDR2 SYDVKM. Trimming cost V 6 bases and J 2 bases, with 19 bases left between them. As DNA, the CDR3 is TGTGCCAGCAGCCCCTCGGCGGGGAGGGACAACACTGAAGCTTTCTTT. It translates to CASSPSAGRDNTEAFF.

CDR3 protein: CASSVDGQGGDEQYF. The CDR3 DNA sequence: TGTGCCAGCAGCGTAGACGGACAGGGGGGGGACGAGCAGTACTTC. V gene TRBV9 combines with J gene TRBJ2-7; TRBD1 agrees at 10 bases. This CDR3 comprises 15 residues. With V trimmed by 0 bases and J by 5 bases, 5 bases remained unmatched. CDR1 is SGDLS and CDR2 is YYNGEE in the germline V gene.

This clone was detected only a few times. V usage is TRBV9 and J usage is TRBJ1-2; the D is unclear. The length of the CDR3 is 14 residues. The V and J ends lost 3 bases and 0 bases respectively, with 9 bases between them. The germline V gene encodes CDR1 SGDLS and CDR2 YYNGEE. The CDR3 DNA follows: TGTGCCAGCAGCGGAGTCCGCGCTAACTATGGCTACACCTTC. Its protein is CASSGVRANYGYTF.

The chain links TRBV7-3 to TRBJ2-3, with 9 bases aligning to TRBD1. CDR1 and CDR2 from the germline V gene are SGHTA and FQGTGA. V was pared by 4 bases and J by 4 bases, with 6 bases of the junction left unmatched. There are 15 residues in the CDR3. The CDR3 here is CASSSQTGGSDTQYF. CDR3 DNA sequence: TGTGCCAGCAGCTCACAAACAGGGGGCTCAGATACGCAGTATTTT.

The chain uses TRBV30 and TRBJ2-1; TRBD2 is a possible D gene (6 bases). The germline V and J ends were trimmed by 2 bases and 8 bases, with 10 bases remaining between them. Germline V gene data show CDR1 as GTSNPN and CDR2 as SVGIG (reference sequence). This CDR3 spans 12 amino acids. This CDR3 is CAWSRLEDEQFF. CDR3 bases: TGTGCCTGGAGTCGACTAGAGGATGAGCAGTTCTTC.

V gene TRBV28 combines with J gene TRBJ2-2, with D perhaps TRBD2 (6 bases). CDR1 MDHEN and CDR2 SYDVKM come from the germline V gene. The V and J ends lost 4 bases and 9 bases respectively, with 18 bases between them. CDR3 length: 15 amino acids. CDR3 region: CASSWTPGLPRELFF. Here the CDR3 DNA reads TGTGCCAGCAGTTGGACTCCGGGACTCCCCAGGGAGCTGTTTTTT.

This chain uses TRBV28 with TRBJ2-3; D might be TRBD2 (6 bases). In germline, CDR1 is MDHEN, CDR2 SYDVKM. The CDR3 length is 17 residues. V lost 4 bases and J lost 6, with 23 bases in between. CDR3 bases: TGTGCCAGCAGTTCCCCGCTGAGCGGGTCCAAGGGGGATACGCAGTATTTT. It codes for CASSSPLSGSKGDTQYF.

The V gene is TRBV27, the J gene TRBJ2-7, with 11 bases that match TRBD1. The V segment lost 5 bases and the J segment 6 bases; nucleotides outside the gene matches: 18. Germline values: CDR1 MNHEY, CDR2 SMNVEV (reference sequence). This CDR3 has 18 residues. CDR3 sequence reads: CASSPDRGRVSTTGEQYF. DNA of the CDR3: TGTGCCAGCAGTCCGGACAGGGGGCGCGTTTCCACTACAGGCGAGCAGTACTTC.

The chain has TRBV4-3 and TRBJ1-1; D not resolved. The CDR3 sequence is 15 residues long. Germline V gene data show CDR1 as LGHNA and CDR2 as YSLEER. V lost 1 base, J lost 1 base, and 10 bases lay in between. The CDR3 here is CASSQVRFSNTEAFF. DNA of the CDR3: TGCGCCAGCAGCCAAGTGCGGTTTTCGAACACTGAAGCTTTCTTT.

This clone was seen only a few times. The J gene is TRBJ2-6, the V gene TRBV5-8, with D perhaps matching TRBD2 (5 bases). V was trimmed by 0 bases and J by 1 base, leaving 5 bases between them. The CDR3 contains 15 residues. In germline, CDR1 is SGHTS, CDR2 YDEGEE. CDR3 nucleotide sequence: TGTGCCAGCAGCTTGGGACTATCTGGGGCCAACGTCCTGACTTTC. This translates into CASSLGLSGANVLTF.

The chain has TRBV6-2 or TRBV6-3 and TRBJ1-1; 8 bases agree with TRBD1. Germline loops: CDR1 MNHEY, CDR2 SVGEGT. The CDR3 has 18 residues. V lost 0 bases and J lost 0; bases outside the gene matches: 9. In DNA, the CDR3 is TGTGCCAGCAGTTACTCCTTCGACAGGGGCAGGGTGAACACTGAAGCTTTCTTT. Protein: CASSYSFDRGRVNTEAFF.

The chain has TRBV11-2 and TRBJ2-2; a weak D match, TRBD2 (6 bases). In germline, CDR1 is SGHAT, CDR2 FQNNGV. This CDR3 contains 19 residues. V was clipped by 4 bases and J by 7 bases, with 28 bases between them. The CDR3 DNA reads TGTGCCAGCAGCTCCTCCGGGAGAGATGAGGAGGGTCACATCGGGGAGCTGTTTTTT. Its protein product is CASSSSGRDEEGHIGELFF.

This CDR3 reads CASSRGQFTYGYTF. The CDR3 DNA is TGTGCCAGCAGCCGAGGGCAGTTTACCTATGGCTACACCTTC. J is TRBJ1-2 and V is TRBV3-1 (or the pseudogene TRBV3-2); no reliable D call. Deletions cut 4 bases from V and 4 bases from J, with 13 bases between. The CDR3 runs 14 residues. Germline CDR1 and CDR2: LGHDT and YNNKEL (reference sequence).

The chain links TRBV7-2 to TRBJ2-3, with a tentative D call TRBD1 (6 bases). This CDR3 has 18 amino acids. Germline V gene lookup returns CDR1 SGHTA and CDR2 FQGNSA. Trimming pared 5 bases from V and 2 bases from J, leaving 23 bases between. In DNA, the CDR3 is TGTGCCAGCAGCCTTTGGGTGGGACAACCATCTACCACAGATACGCAGTATTTT. It translates to CASSLWVGQPSTTDTQYF.

On this clone: At one boundary the junction diverges from the germline segment, which might be a read error. The chain has TRBV3-1 (or the pseudogene TRBV3-2) and TRBJ1-4; D is perhaps TRBD1 (5 bases). This CDR3 region has 15 residues. Germline V lookup: CDR1 LGHDT, CDR2 YNNKEL (reference sequence). CDR3 bases: TGTGTCAGCAGCCAAGGGGCGGGCCTCTCTGAAAAACTGTTTTTT. It is translated as CVSSQGAGLSEKLFF.

The J gene is TRBJ2-5, the V gene TRBV5-1, with 10 bases that match TRBD2. V shed 4 bases, J shed 4 bases, and the junction held 10 bases outside the gene matches. This CDR3 is built from 16 residues. Germline V gene data show CDR1 as SGHRS and CDR2 as YFSETQ. The CDR3 DNA is TGCGCCAGCAGCCGGGAAGGGCTAGCGGGGGCAGAGACCCAGTACTTC. It is translated as CASSREGLAGAETQYF.